This passage covers 14 T cell receptor beta chains from one sample sequenced in a study of blood T cell repertoires in COVID-19. Sequenced by immunoSEQ multiplex PCR; TCRdb stores in-frame clones only, minus some. The sample includes hundreds of thousands of clones, around 82% of them seen just once. Sequenced material: peripheral blood. Source of these receptors: a woman older than 75 with acute or convalescent COVID-19.

The chain combines TRBV25-1 with TRBJ1-1; D perhaps matches TRBD1 (5 bases). V lost 4 bases and J 4 bases, leaving 16 bases between the germline ends. Germline V gives CDR1 MGHDK, CDR2 SYGVNS. This CDR3 region has 15 residues. The CDR3 sequence: CASSAGGVRGTEAFF. The CDR3 DNA sequence: TGTGCCAGCAGTGCGGGAGGGGTGCGGGGCACTGAAGCTTTCTTT.

This chain joins TRBV6-5 and TRBJ1-5; no definite D call. Trimming stripped 8 bases from V and 4 bases from J, with 18 bases between. The CDR3 is made up of 15 amino acids. Per germline, CDR1 MNHEY and CDR2 SVGAGI. The CDR3 loop is CASRPGLLQNQPQHF. DNA for the CDR3: TGTGCCAGCCGTCCAGGACTTCTGCAAAATCAGCCCCAGCATTTT.

The chain couples TRBV6-5 to TRBJ1-1; D uncertain. Germline-derived CDR1 and CDR2 are MNHEY and SVGAGI. V was cut by 7 bases and J by 0 bases, with 12 bases left in between. This CDR3 has 14 residues. In DNA, the CDR3 is TGTGCCAGCACCCCCGTCCCTCTGAACACTGAAGCTTTCTTT. Translation gives CASTPVPLNTEAFF.

The chain employs TRBV19 and TRBJ1-2, with 9 nucleotides matching TRBD1. Germline V CDR1 and CDR2: LNHDA, SQIVND (reference sequence). After removal of 3 bases from V and 8 bases from J, the junction contained 4 bases not matched to a gene. The CDR3 sequence is 13 residues long. Here the CDR3 DNA reads TGTGCCAGTAGTATGGACAGGGGTGTCGGCTACACCTTC. It codes for CASSMDRGVGYTF.

This chain joins TRBV6-2 or TRBV6-3 and TRBJ1-1, with D possibly TRBD1 on 6 matching bases. The CDR3 contains 12 residues. Trimming took off 5 bases at V and 7 bases at J, with 11 bases between the two ends. From germline, CDR1 is MNHEY and CDR2 SVGEGT. CDR3: CASSQTGFEAFF. The CDR3 DNA reads TGTGCCAGCAGTCAAACAGGGTTTGAAGCTTTCTTT.

V gene TRBV5-1 combines with J gene TRBJ1-4; TRBD1 agrees at 7 bases. There are 15 residues in the CDR3. J lost 2 bases, V lost 2 bases, and 3 bases had no gene match. Germline V gene data show CDR1 as SGHRS and CDR2 as YFSETQ. CDR3: CASSFRQGTNEKLFF. CDR3 sequence (DNA): TGCGCCAGCAGCTTCCGACAGGGCACTAATGAAAAACTGTTTTTT.

The CDR3 is CASSRTLLAGGIYEQYF. CDR3 DNA: TGTGCCAGCAGCCGCACACTCCTAGCGGGGGGAATCTACGAGCAGTACTTC. This rearrangement joins TRBV3-1 (or the pseudogene TRBV3-2) to TRBJ2-7, with 11 bases aligning to TRBD2. This CDR3 region has 17 residues. Germline trimming cut 4 bases from V and 3 bases from J; bases unmatched to any gene: 11. Germline V gives CDR1 LGHDT, CDR2 YNNKEL (reference sequence).

This clone was picked up many times. V and J are TRBV6-5 and TRBJ1-5; maybe TRBD1 (5 bases). The V gene's germline CDR1 is MNHEY and CDR2 SVGAGI. Trimming removed 5 bases at V and 6 bases at J, with 11 bases between. This CDR3 has 13 residues. CDR3 region: CASSTGEAQPQHF. In DNA, the CDR3 is TGTGCCAGCAGTACAGGCGAGGCTCAGCCCCAGCATTTT.

The rearrangement joins TRBV28 to TRBJ1-1; 7 bases agree with TRBD1. Germline V gives CDR1 MDHEN, CDR2 SYDVKM. The V gene end was trimmed by 3 bases and the J gene end by 6 bases; junction bases not matched to a gene: 13. This CDR3 is built from 16 residues. The CDR3 nucleotides read TGTGCCAGCAGTTTGTACCGCAGGGGGGCTGGGGCTGAAGCTTTCTTT. This translates into CASSLYRRGAGAEAFF.

The chain links TRBV5-4 to TRBJ1-1; D might be TRBD1 (6 bases). The germline V and J ends were trimmed by 4 bases and 2 bases, with 15 bases remaining between them. This CDR3 contains 15 residues. Germline V lookup: CDR1 SGHNT, CDR2 YYREEE (reference sequence). The CDR3 spells CASSTLDRFNTEAFF. The CDR3 DNA reads TGTGCCAGCAGCACCTTAGACAGGTTCAACACTGAAGCTTTCTTT.

CDR3 DNA: TGTGCCAGCAGCTTAGGGCGCACAGATACGCAGTATTTT. Amino acid sequence: CASSLGRTDTQYF. The chain employs TRBV7-2 and TRBJ2-3, with D unresolved. Germline CDR1 reads SGHTA; CDR2 reads FQGNSA. This CDR3 is 13 amino acids long. V lost 1 base and J lost 1, with 3 bases in between.

This clone was seen a few times. V and J are TRBV7-2 and TRBJ1-6; no clear D. Germline assignment: CDR1 SGHTA and CDR2 FQGNSA. This CDR3 region has 14 residues. The germline V and J ends were trimmed by 2 bases and 8 bases, with 10 bases remaining between them. The CDR3 coding sequence is TGTGCCAGCAGCTTACCTGGAGGGCATTCACCCCTCCACTTT. Translating gives CASSLPGGHSPLHF. Complete variable domain (other parts from reference TRBV7-2 and TRBJ1-6): GAGVSQSPSNKVTEKGKDVELRCDPISGHTALYWYRQSLGQGLEFLIYFQGNSAPDKSGLPSDRFSAERTGGSVSTLTIQRTQQEDSAVYLCASSLPGGHSPLHFGNGTRLTVT.

The J gene is TRBJ1-1, the V gene TRBV11-2; tentative D call: TRBD1 (5 bases). CDR3 length: 14 residues. V lost 5 bases and J lost 5, with 15 bases in between. Germline CDR1 reads SGHAT; CDR2 reads FQNNGV. In DNA form, the CDR3 reads TGTGCCAGCAGCACCCAGGGAAGACATACTGAAGCTTTCTTT. As protein: CASSTQGRHTEAFF.

The chain has TRBV11-3 and TRBJ2-1; the match to TRBD2 covers 7 bases. CDR3 length: 15 amino acids. Unmatched junction bases numbered 3, after V lost 4 bases and J lost 0 bases. Germline loops: CDR1 SGHNT, CDR2 YENEEA. The CDR3 spells CASSSSGVSYNEQFF. CDR3 nucleotides: TGTGCCAGCAGCTCCAGCGGGGTCTCCTACAATGAGCAGTTCTTC.